The 10 T cell receptor beta chains presented below share a single source sample, sequenced in a study of T cells in Graves' hyperthyroidism and ophthalmopathy. Amplification targeted TCR beta CDR3 regions from RNA transcripts. During a first-round RT-PCR of the TCR CDR3, the HTBI primer set was used. TCRdb passed the multiplex PCR reads through MiXCR, listing each CDR3 protein once. The sample includes some 350,000 distinct CDR3 sequences, approximately 25% of them seen just once. The sequencing sample was made of blood. The receptors shown here come from a man aged 45 to 65 with Graves' hyperthyroidism.

The V and J genes are TRBV11-2 and TRBJ2-1, with 10 nucleotides matching TRBD2. V lost 1 base, J lost 7 bases, and 7 bases stayed unmatched. The germline gives CDR1 SGHAT, CDR2 FQNNGV. The CDR3 totals 16 residues. In nucleotides, the CDR3 is TGTGCCAGCAGCTTAGGCCTTCTAGCGGGAGTTAATGAGCAGTTCTTC. Its protein is CASSLGLLAGVNEQFF.

Written as DNA, the CDR3 is TGTGCCAGCAGCTCCTTACTAGCGGGAGGTTACACAGATACGCAGTATTTT. Its protein is CASSSLLAGGYTDTQYF. The V call is TRBV13, the J call TRBJ2-3; 12 bases fit TRBD2. Germline trimming cut 4 bases from V and 2 bases from J; bases unmatched to any gene: 7. Per germline, CDR1 PRHDT and CDR2 FYEKMQ (reference sequence). The CDR3 totals 17 residues. Full variable domain (rest looked up from reference TRBV13 and TRBJ2-3): AAGVIQSPRHLIKEKRETATLKCYPIPRHDTVYWYQQGPGQDPQFLISFYEKMQSDKGSIPDRFSAQQFSDYHSELNMSSLELGDSALYFCASSSLLAGGYTDTQYFGPGTRLTVL.

The V and J genes are TRBV9 and TRBJ2-7, with 8 bases fitting TRBD2. Germline trimming cut 0 bases from V and 4 bases from J; bases unmatched to any gene: 6. Germline CDR1 SGDLS, CDR2 YYNGEE. The CDR3 contains 15 residues. CDR3 DNA: TGTGCCAGCAGCGTAGCCAGCGGGAGTCCATACGAGCAGTACTTC. Its translation is CASSVASGSPYEQYF.

This clonotype appeared many times. The CDR3 nucleotides are TGTGCCAGCAGTAGACTTACAGATACGCAGTATTTT. Translating it yields CASSRLTDTQYF. The chain links TRBV28 to TRBJ2-3; D ambiguous. The germline V and J ends were trimmed by 5 bases and 3 bases, with 6 bases remaining between them. The CDR3 runs to 12 residues. Germline V CDR1 and CDR2: MDHEN, SYDVKM.

This clonotype was recorded many times. The genes are TRBV6-1 and TRBJ2-5, with 11 bases aligning to TRBD2. CDR1 is MNHNS and CDR2 is SASEGT in the germline V gene. The CDR3 sequence is 14 residues long. The V gene end was trimmed by 6 bases and the J gene end by 4 bases; junction bases not matched to a gene: 4. CDR3 coding DNA: TGTGCCAGCAGCTTAGCGGGAGGGCCAGAGACCCAGTACTTC. The encoded protein is CASSLAGGPETQYF.

The chain combines TRBV4-1 with TRBJ2-7; 7 nucleotides agree with TRBD2. The CDR3 contains 15 residues. Germline-derived CDR1 and CDR2 are MGHRA and YSYEKL. The V gene end was trimmed by 0 bases and the J gene end by 3 bases; junction bases not matched to a gene: 5. The DNA of the CDR3 is TGCGCCAGCAGCCAAGAACACGGGAGGTTCTACGAGCAGTACTTC. This translates into CASSQEHGRFYEQYF.

This clonotype was picked up many times. This sequence joins TRBV5-1 and TRBJ1-1; D remains ambiguous. The CDR3 sequence is 13 residues long. Germline CDR1 is SGHRS and CDR2 is YFSETQ. Deletions cut 4 bases from V and 1 base from J, with 8 bases between. CDR3 protein: CASSHPGNTEAFF. CDR3 in DNA: TGCGCCAGCAGCCACCCGGGGAACACTGAAGCTTTCTTT.

The chain carries TRBV30 and TRBJ1-2; tentatively, D is TRBD1 (5 bases). CDR3 length equals 12 residues. Trimming removed 7 bases from V and 5 bases from J, with 14 bases in between. Looked up from germline, CDR1 is GTSNPN and CDR2 is SVGIG (reference sequence). The DNA of the CDR3 is TGTGCCTCACGGGACTCTCCTTATGGCTACACCTTC. As protein: CASRDSPYGYTF.

There are many counts of this clonotype. The chain combines TRBV5-1 with TRBJ2-7; TRBD1 agrees at 10 bases. The CDR3 is 16 residues long. Germline CDR1 SGHRS, CDR2 YFSETQ. V was pared by 0 bases and J by 3 bases, with 6 bases of the junction left unmatched. CDR3 residues: CASSLVGGTGVYEQYF. The CDR3 nucleotides are TGCGCCAGCAGCTTGGTTGGGGGGACAGGGGTCTACGAGCAGTACTTC.

The chain carries TRBV9 and TRBJ2-7, with 8 nucleotides matching TRBD2. V lost 4 bases, J lost 1 base, and 7 bases stayed unmatched. Germline V gene lookup returns CDR1 SGDLS and CDR2 YYNGEE. CDR3 length: 15 residues. CDR3 region: CASSLGRGRSYEQYF. The CDR3 coding sequence is TGTGCCAGCAGCTTAGGGCGCGGGAGGTCCTACGAGCAGTACTTC.